These 23 T cell receptor beta chains came from one sample sequenced in a study of human T cells and chemical hapten exposure. A single record per CDR3 protein comes from TCRdb applying MiXCR to the RACE reads. The sample yields some 70,000 distinct CDR3 sequences, about 9.4% seen once. Regarding time point: patch test 2, 6 weeks after DPC sensitization. Treatment defined: therapeutic diphenylcyclopropenone sensitization with weekly scalp DPC. This specimen was whole blood, taken in connection with sensitization to the hapten diphenylcyclopropenone (DPC). The receptors here all came from a woman between 50 and 59 years old with alopecia areata. Some clones in this sample may be carry-over from other donors' samples.

This clonotype has ten or more counts. This chain joins TRBV12-3 or TRBV12-4 and TRBJ2-7, with TRBD2 as a possible D gene (6 bases). Trimming shortened V by 6 bases and J by 3 bases, and 18 bases separated the two germline ends. The CDR3 is made up of 15 amino acids. Written as DNA, the CDR3 is TGTGCCAGCAGCTACCGGGCTAGCGCCTACTACGAGCAGTACTTC. It is translated as CASSYRASAYYEQYF.

V usage is TRBV5-1 and J usage is TRBJ2-7; 10 bases are shared with TRBD1. The CDR3 runs 14 residues. CDR1 is SGHRS, CDR2 YFSETQ, per germline. V dropped 4 bases and J dropped 7; count of bases not matched to a gene: 8. The CDR3 region is CASSLRQGAREQYF. CDR3 DNA sequence: TGCGCCAGCAGCCTACGACAGGGGGCTAGGGAGCAGTACTTC.

This clonotype has just a few counts. The chain joins TRBV6-2 or TRBV6-3 to TRBJ2-1, with D hard to call. The germline V gene has CDR1 MNHEY and CDR2 SVGEGT. The CDR3 has 11 amino acids. V lost 2 bases and J lost 7, with 3 bases in between. The CDR3 sequence is CASSYLNEQFF. CDR3 in DNA: TGTGCCAGCAGTTACCTAAATGAGCAGTTCTTC.

This clonotype was observed at least ten times. The chain couples TRBV29-1 to TRBJ1-2; D remains unclear. Germline V gives CDR1 SQVTM, CDR2 ANQGSEA. The CDR3 contains 14 residues. With 4 bases removed from V and 1 base from J, the gap between germline ends came to 13 bases. The CDR3 sequence: CSVVPLRINYGYTF. The CDR3 DNA is TGCAGCGTTGTGCCCCTCAGGATTAACTATGGCTACACCTTC. The full variable domain, its missing parts supplied by reference TRBV29-1 and TRBJ1-2, is SAVISQKPSRDICQRGTSLTIQCQVDSQVTMMFWYRQQPGQSLTLIATANQGSEATYESGFVIDKFPISRPNLTFSTLTVSNMSPEDSSIYLCSVVPLRINYGYTFGSGTRLTVV.

This clonotype was seen ten or more times. The chain employs TRBV2 and TRBJ2-5, with no clear D. The V end lost 7 bases, the J end lost 4 bases, and 7 bases lay between the germline ends. Germline V CDR1 and CDR2: SNHLY, FYNNEI. This CDR3 comprises 11 residues. The CDR3 spells CASTEGETQYF. In DNA form, the CDR3 reads TGTGCCAGCACCGAAGGAGAGACCCAGTACTTC.

J is TRBJ2-7 and V is TRBV20-1; perhaps TRBD1 as D (5 bases). This CDR3 has 12 residues. Germline CDR1 and CDR2: DFQATT and SNEGSKA (reference sequence). Trimming shortened V by 6 bases and J by 3 bases, and 12 bases separated the two germline ends. The CDR3 protein is CSACRECYEQYF. The CDR3 DNA sequence: TGCAGTGCGTGCAGGGAATGCTACGAGCAGTACTTC.

The table lists this clonotype with many counts. The DNA of the CDR3 is TGTGCCAGCGGAGACAATGAGCAGTTCTTC. Translated: CASGDNEQFF. The chain employs TRBV7-2 and TRBJ2-1, with D uncertain. V was trimmed by 8 bases and J by 5 bases, leaving 4 bases between them. The CDR3 consists of 10 residues. CDR1 is SGHTA, CDR2 FQGNSA, per germline.

This clonotype was seen repeatedly, ten times or more. The genes are TRBV19 and TRBJ2-3; 9 nucleotides match TRBD2. The CDR3 contains 15 residues. The germline V gene has CDR1 LNHDA and CDR2 SQIVND (reference sequence). The junction had 13 bases not matched to a gene; V was cut back by 9 bases and J by 6 bases. CDR3 sequence (DNA): TGTGCCAGCAAAGCGGGAGGACTGGTTTTGGATACGCAGTATTTT. The encoded protein is CASKAGGLVLDTQYF.

This chain joins TRBV29-1 and TRBJ2-1; D not resolved. The V end was cut by 7 bases, the J end by 9 bases, with 10 bases between. CDR3 length: 10 residues. The germline V gene encodes CDR1 SQVTM and CDR2 ANQGSEA. Here the CDR3 DNA reads TGCAGCGCCGTGGACCTTGAGCAGTTCTTC. It specifies CSAVDLEQFF.

Ten or more counts support this clonotype. The CDR3, as DNA: TGTGCCAGCAGTCCCCTCCGAGAGGGCACCGGGGAGCTGTTTTTT. Translating it yields CASSPLREGTGELFF. This rearrangement joins TRBV12-3 or TRBV12-4 to TRBJ2-2, with D tentatively TRBD2 (5 bases). This CDR3 is built from 15 residues. V dropped 5 bases and J dropped 4 bases, with 14 bases sitting between them.

In this sample, this clonotype turned up many times. V is TRBV5-1 and J is TRBJ2-7, with 10 positions matching TRBD2. Germline loops: CDR1 SGHRS, CDR2 YFSETQ. Germline trimming cut 0 bases from V and 3 bases from J; bases unmatched to any gene: 3. The CDR3 spans 15 residues. CDR3 bases: TGCGCCAGCAGCTTGGGACTAGCGGGTAGCTACGAGCAGTACTTC. Amino acid sequence: CASSLGLAGSYEQYF.

There are many counts of this clonotype. The chain joins TRBV20-1 to TRBJ2-1; the match to TRBD2 covers 9 bases. The CDR3 covers 15 residues. Germline loops: CDR1 DFQATT, CDR2 SNEGSKA (reference sequence). The trim removed 1 base at V and 5 bases at J, leaving 6 bases unmatched. CDR3 nucleotide sequence: TGCAGTGCTAGAGTAGGGACTAGCATACACAATGAGCAGTTCTTC. Residues: CSARVGTSIHNEQFF.

This clonotype was recorded at least ten times. The chain is built from TRBV2 and TRBJ2-7; the D is unclear. Germline CDR1 and CDR2: SNHLY and FYNNEI. This CDR3 is 13 amino acids long. Trimming took 2 bases from V and 3 from J, leaving 8 bases between them. The CDR3 sequence is CASSELPHYEQYF. The CDR3 region has the DNA TGTGCCAGCAGTGAACTTCCCCACTACGAGCAGTACTTC.

This clonotype has just a few counts. The chain links TRBV6-6 to TRBJ1-5; no clear D. This CDR3 region has 14 residues. Germline values: CDR1 MNHNY, CDR2 SVGAGI (reference sequence). Trimming cost V 4 bases and J 5 bases, with 12 bases left between them. CDR3 amino acids: CASSFGGLDQPQHF. Here the CDR3 DNA reads TGTGCCAGCAGTTTCGGAGGGCTGGATCAGCCCCAGCATTTT.

There are many counts of this clonotype. The chain is built from TRBV29-1 and TRBJ2-5; D is undetermined. With 6 bases removed from V and 5 bases from J, the gap between germline ends came to 10 bases. From germline, CDR1 is SQVTM and CDR2 ANQGSEA. The CDR3 is 11 residues long. CDR3 loop: CSVENVETQYF. The CDR3 DNA reads TGCAGCGTCGAAAACGTGGAGACCCAGTACTTC.

The sample holds a few counts of this clonotype. The genes are TRBV21-1 and TRBJ2-3; TRBD2, the table's D call, was not compared with the DNA. TRBV21-1 is a documented pseudogene. This CDR3 comprises 16 residues. CDR3 coding DNA: TGTGCCAGCAGCCCCTCCGGCGGCGGGGGCACAGATACGCAGTATTTT. It encodes CASSPSGGGGTDTQYF.

V gene TRBV28 combines with J gene TRBJ2-3, with a tentative D call TRBD2 (6 bases). V dropped 8 bases and J dropped 7 bases, with 10 bases sitting between them. Germline assignment: CDR1 MDHEN and CDR2 SYDVKM. This CDR3 has 11 amino acids. The CDR3 region has the DNA TGTGCCAGCGGGGGGATAAATACGCAGTATTTT. Amino acids: CASGGINTQYF.

The sample holds a few counts of this clonotype. The chain has TRBV6-5 and TRBJ2-1; 9 bases line up with TRBD2. Germline V gene lookup returns CDR1 MNHEY and CDR2 SVGAGI. V lost 7 bases and J lost 8; bases outside the gene matches: 0. This CDR3 is 11 amino acids long. In DNA form, the CDR3 reads TGTGCCAGCATAGCGGGAGATGAGCAGTTCTTC. This sequence encodes CASIAGDEQFF.

The chain carries TRBV12-3 or TRBV12-4 and TRBJ2-2, with TRBD1 as a possible D gene (5 bases). The CDR3 is 15 residues long. The V end was cut by 1 base, the J end by 5 bases, with 11 bases between. The CDR3 protein is CASSLGGHGTGELFF. In DNA form, the CDR3 reads TGTGCCAGCAGTTTAGGAGGACACGGAACCGGGGAGCTGTTTTTT.

This clonotype was recorded many times. The J gene is TRBJ2-5, the V gene TRBV2, with 12 nucleotides matching TRBD2. The CDR3 runs 14 residues. With 9 bases clipped from V and 4 bases from J, the junction kept 6 bases outside the gene matches. Germline V gives CDR1 SNHLY, CDR2 FYNNEI. The CDR3 region is CARKPGLAGETQYF. In DNA, the CDR3 is TGTGCCAGAAAACCGGGACTAGCGGGAGAGACCCAGTACTTC.

This clonotype was seen repeatedly, ten times or more. The genes are TRBV7-2 and TRBJ2-6; no firm D call. Between the trimmed V and J ends, which lost 8 bases and 2 bases, there was a span of 7 bases. The CDR3 runs 13 residues. In germline, CDR1 is SGHTA, CDR2 FQGNSA. The CDR3 reads CASGDPGANVLTF. Here the CDR3 DNA reads TGTGCCAGCGGCGATCCTGGGGCCAACGTCCTGACTTTC.

This clonotype was detected many times. This rearrangement joins TRBV9 to TRBJ2-6; TRBD1 matches at 10 bases. V shed 4 bases and J 2 bases; nucleotides not matched to a gene: 9. Looked up from germline, CDR1 is SGDLS and CDR2 is YYNGEE. This CDR3 has 18 amino acids. Written as DNA, the CDR3 is TGTGCCAGCAGCCCCTGGGGACAGGGGAGTACTGGGGCCAACGTCCTGACTTTC. Protein: CASSPWGQGSTGANVLTF.

This clonotype showed up many times. The chain uses TRBV5-1 and TRBJ2-5; 7 bases are a match to TRBD2. The V and J ends lost 0 bases and 5 bases, in that order; junction bases with no gene match: 7. Germline CDR1 reads SGHRS; CDR2 reads YFSETQ. This CDR3 comprises 15 residues. The CDR3 loop reads CASSLDGTIMETQYF. DNA for the CDR3: TGCGCCAGCAGCTTGGACGGGACTATAATGGAGACCCAGTACTTC.